A single TCR beta chain is shown here with its context. These data are taken from a study of CD8+CD57+ T cells in acquired aplastic anemia. Germline values: CDR1 MGHRA, CDR2 YSYEKL. The CDR3 totals 15 residues. V lost 0 bases and J 9 bases, leaving 15 bases between the germline ends. Profiling that covered TCR beta VDJ and CDR3 relied on genomic DNA as its template. TCRdb itself ran the reads through MiXCR, one entry per CDR3 protein. The data contain around 170,000 distinct CDR3 sequences, 55% to 75% of them singletons. The source material was sorted CD4+, CD8+, or CD8+CD57+ T cells (not recorded which) from PBMCs. The sequence was collected from a human donor in good health. This chain connects TRBV4-1 to TRBJ2-1; D is tentatively TRBD1 or TRBD2 (6 bases each). CDR3 DNA: TGCGCCAGCAGCCAAGAGGCTAGCGAAGGGGGTGAGCAGTTCTTC. It yields the protein CASSQEASEGGEQFF.